The 5 T cell receptor beta chains below come from one sample, sequenced in a study of blood T cell repertoires in COVID-19. Profiled with immunoSEQ multiplex PCR; TCRdb holds only in-frame clones, not every one. The sample shows around 110,000 clones, about four fifths of them seen only once. Sequencing was carried out using peripheral blood. These receptors were taken from a man aged 55-75 years with active or convalescent COVID-19.

The chain joins TRBV4-1 to TRBJ2-5; 9 nucleotides agree with TRBD1. Germline V gives CDR1 MGHRA, CDR2 YSYEKL. V shed 3 bases, J shed 5 bases, and the junction held 4 bases outside the gene matches. The CDR3 loop spans 14 amino acids. The CDR3 sequence: CASSQGTGWETQYF. CDR3 DNA: TGCGCCAGCAGCCAGGGGACAGGGTGGGAGACCCAGTACTTC.

The CDR3 bases are TGTGCCAGCTCCCAAGGGGGGGTAAACACCGGGGAGCTGTTTTTT. This codes for CASSQGGVNTGELFF. This sequence joins TRBV27 and TRBJ2-2, with D possibly being TRBD2 (7 bases). Germline V gene sequence: CDR1 MNHEY, CDR2 SMNVEV (reference sequence). The CDR3 totals 15 residues. With 8 bases removed from V and 2 bases from J, the gap between germline ends came to 15 bases.

The rearrangement joins TRBV6-5 to TRBJ2-7; TRBD2 matches 10 bases. Germline CDR1 and CDR2: MNHEY and SVGAGI. The CDR3 runs 14 residues. The V gene end was trimmed by 7 bases and the J gene end by 3 bases; junction bases not matched to a gene: 6. For the CDR3, the DNA is TGTGCCAGCATCATTAGCGGGGGGCTCTACGAGCAGTACTTC. It yields the protein CASIISGGLYEQYF.

This clone is a singleton in its sample. The chain combines TRBV3-1 (or the pseudogene TRBV3-2) with TRBJ2-3; D gene ambiguous. The V and J ends lost 4 bases and 0 bases respectively, with 2 bases between them. This CDR3 region has 12 residues. Germline assignment: CDR1 LGHDT and CDR2 YNNKEL (reference sequence). CDR3 sequence reads: CASSPSTDTQYF. The CDR3 nucleotides read TGTGCCAGCAGCCCGAGCACAGATACGCAGTATTTT.

The rearrangement links TRBV18 to TRBJ2-2; TRBD2 might be the D (5 bases). Trimming removed 8 bases at V and 5 bases at J, with 15 bases between. CDR3 length: 14 amino acids. CDR1 and CDR2 (germline): KGHSH, LQKENI. CDR3 coding DNA: TGTGCCAGCACGAGCGGAGATCGTACCGGGGAGCTGTTTTTT. This translates into CASTSGDRTGELFF.